This TCR beta chain is drawn from a study of cytomegalovirus exposure and HLA in healthy donors. Whole-study findings and limits: For TCR beta chains, V- and J-gene trimming was later linked to a missense DCLRE1C variant. Per published reports, the classifier diagnosed cytomegalovirus status with high specificity and sensitivity. Reported findings show TCR beta sequences accurately forecast HLA-A and HLA-B alleles in most subjects.

As for this clone: Its specificity is not known. A junction boundary mismatches the germline segment, possibly from a read error.

Germline V gives CDR1 SEHNR, CDR2 FQNEAQ (reference sequence). CDR3 length: 14 amino acids. PCR amplification relied on 60 Vbeta primers (plus 13 Jbeta primers). Data came from immunoSEQ multiplex PCR; TCRdb stores just in-frame clones and leaves some out. The sample shows 90,000 to 150,000 clones, nearly 80% of them seen only once. The receptor's source is a woman aged 25 to 39 in good health and CMV-seropositive. Sequenced input: PBMCs. The rearrangement joins TRBV7-9 to TRBJ2-1; TRBD1 might be the D (6 bases). CDR3 amino acids: CSSSLTQGENEQFF. As DNA, the CDR3 is TGTTCCAGCAGCTTGACACAGGGAGAAAATGAGCAGTTCTTC.